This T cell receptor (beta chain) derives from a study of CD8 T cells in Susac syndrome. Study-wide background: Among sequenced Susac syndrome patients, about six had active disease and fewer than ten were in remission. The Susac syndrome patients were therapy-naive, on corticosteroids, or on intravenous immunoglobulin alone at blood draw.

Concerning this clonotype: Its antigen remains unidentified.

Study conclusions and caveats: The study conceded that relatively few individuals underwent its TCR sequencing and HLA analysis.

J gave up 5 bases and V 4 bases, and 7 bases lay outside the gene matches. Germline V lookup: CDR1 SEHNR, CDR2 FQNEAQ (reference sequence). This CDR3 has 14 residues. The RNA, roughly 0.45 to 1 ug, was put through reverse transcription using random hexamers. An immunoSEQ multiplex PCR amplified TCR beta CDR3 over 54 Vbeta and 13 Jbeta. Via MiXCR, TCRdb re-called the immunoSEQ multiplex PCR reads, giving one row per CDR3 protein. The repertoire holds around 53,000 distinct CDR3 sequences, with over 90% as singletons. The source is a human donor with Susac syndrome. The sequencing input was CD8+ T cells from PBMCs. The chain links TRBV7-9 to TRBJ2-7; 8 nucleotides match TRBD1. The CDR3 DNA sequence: TGTGCCAGCAGCTCGACAGGGGTTACCCACGAGCAGTACTTC. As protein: CASSSTGVTHEQYF. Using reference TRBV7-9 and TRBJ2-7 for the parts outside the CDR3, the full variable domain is DTGVSQNPRHKITKRGQNVTFRCDPISEHNRLYWYRQTLGQGPEFLTYFQNEAQLEKSRLLSDRFSAERPKGSFSTLEIQRTEQGDSAMYLCASSSTGVTHEQYFGPGTRLTVT.